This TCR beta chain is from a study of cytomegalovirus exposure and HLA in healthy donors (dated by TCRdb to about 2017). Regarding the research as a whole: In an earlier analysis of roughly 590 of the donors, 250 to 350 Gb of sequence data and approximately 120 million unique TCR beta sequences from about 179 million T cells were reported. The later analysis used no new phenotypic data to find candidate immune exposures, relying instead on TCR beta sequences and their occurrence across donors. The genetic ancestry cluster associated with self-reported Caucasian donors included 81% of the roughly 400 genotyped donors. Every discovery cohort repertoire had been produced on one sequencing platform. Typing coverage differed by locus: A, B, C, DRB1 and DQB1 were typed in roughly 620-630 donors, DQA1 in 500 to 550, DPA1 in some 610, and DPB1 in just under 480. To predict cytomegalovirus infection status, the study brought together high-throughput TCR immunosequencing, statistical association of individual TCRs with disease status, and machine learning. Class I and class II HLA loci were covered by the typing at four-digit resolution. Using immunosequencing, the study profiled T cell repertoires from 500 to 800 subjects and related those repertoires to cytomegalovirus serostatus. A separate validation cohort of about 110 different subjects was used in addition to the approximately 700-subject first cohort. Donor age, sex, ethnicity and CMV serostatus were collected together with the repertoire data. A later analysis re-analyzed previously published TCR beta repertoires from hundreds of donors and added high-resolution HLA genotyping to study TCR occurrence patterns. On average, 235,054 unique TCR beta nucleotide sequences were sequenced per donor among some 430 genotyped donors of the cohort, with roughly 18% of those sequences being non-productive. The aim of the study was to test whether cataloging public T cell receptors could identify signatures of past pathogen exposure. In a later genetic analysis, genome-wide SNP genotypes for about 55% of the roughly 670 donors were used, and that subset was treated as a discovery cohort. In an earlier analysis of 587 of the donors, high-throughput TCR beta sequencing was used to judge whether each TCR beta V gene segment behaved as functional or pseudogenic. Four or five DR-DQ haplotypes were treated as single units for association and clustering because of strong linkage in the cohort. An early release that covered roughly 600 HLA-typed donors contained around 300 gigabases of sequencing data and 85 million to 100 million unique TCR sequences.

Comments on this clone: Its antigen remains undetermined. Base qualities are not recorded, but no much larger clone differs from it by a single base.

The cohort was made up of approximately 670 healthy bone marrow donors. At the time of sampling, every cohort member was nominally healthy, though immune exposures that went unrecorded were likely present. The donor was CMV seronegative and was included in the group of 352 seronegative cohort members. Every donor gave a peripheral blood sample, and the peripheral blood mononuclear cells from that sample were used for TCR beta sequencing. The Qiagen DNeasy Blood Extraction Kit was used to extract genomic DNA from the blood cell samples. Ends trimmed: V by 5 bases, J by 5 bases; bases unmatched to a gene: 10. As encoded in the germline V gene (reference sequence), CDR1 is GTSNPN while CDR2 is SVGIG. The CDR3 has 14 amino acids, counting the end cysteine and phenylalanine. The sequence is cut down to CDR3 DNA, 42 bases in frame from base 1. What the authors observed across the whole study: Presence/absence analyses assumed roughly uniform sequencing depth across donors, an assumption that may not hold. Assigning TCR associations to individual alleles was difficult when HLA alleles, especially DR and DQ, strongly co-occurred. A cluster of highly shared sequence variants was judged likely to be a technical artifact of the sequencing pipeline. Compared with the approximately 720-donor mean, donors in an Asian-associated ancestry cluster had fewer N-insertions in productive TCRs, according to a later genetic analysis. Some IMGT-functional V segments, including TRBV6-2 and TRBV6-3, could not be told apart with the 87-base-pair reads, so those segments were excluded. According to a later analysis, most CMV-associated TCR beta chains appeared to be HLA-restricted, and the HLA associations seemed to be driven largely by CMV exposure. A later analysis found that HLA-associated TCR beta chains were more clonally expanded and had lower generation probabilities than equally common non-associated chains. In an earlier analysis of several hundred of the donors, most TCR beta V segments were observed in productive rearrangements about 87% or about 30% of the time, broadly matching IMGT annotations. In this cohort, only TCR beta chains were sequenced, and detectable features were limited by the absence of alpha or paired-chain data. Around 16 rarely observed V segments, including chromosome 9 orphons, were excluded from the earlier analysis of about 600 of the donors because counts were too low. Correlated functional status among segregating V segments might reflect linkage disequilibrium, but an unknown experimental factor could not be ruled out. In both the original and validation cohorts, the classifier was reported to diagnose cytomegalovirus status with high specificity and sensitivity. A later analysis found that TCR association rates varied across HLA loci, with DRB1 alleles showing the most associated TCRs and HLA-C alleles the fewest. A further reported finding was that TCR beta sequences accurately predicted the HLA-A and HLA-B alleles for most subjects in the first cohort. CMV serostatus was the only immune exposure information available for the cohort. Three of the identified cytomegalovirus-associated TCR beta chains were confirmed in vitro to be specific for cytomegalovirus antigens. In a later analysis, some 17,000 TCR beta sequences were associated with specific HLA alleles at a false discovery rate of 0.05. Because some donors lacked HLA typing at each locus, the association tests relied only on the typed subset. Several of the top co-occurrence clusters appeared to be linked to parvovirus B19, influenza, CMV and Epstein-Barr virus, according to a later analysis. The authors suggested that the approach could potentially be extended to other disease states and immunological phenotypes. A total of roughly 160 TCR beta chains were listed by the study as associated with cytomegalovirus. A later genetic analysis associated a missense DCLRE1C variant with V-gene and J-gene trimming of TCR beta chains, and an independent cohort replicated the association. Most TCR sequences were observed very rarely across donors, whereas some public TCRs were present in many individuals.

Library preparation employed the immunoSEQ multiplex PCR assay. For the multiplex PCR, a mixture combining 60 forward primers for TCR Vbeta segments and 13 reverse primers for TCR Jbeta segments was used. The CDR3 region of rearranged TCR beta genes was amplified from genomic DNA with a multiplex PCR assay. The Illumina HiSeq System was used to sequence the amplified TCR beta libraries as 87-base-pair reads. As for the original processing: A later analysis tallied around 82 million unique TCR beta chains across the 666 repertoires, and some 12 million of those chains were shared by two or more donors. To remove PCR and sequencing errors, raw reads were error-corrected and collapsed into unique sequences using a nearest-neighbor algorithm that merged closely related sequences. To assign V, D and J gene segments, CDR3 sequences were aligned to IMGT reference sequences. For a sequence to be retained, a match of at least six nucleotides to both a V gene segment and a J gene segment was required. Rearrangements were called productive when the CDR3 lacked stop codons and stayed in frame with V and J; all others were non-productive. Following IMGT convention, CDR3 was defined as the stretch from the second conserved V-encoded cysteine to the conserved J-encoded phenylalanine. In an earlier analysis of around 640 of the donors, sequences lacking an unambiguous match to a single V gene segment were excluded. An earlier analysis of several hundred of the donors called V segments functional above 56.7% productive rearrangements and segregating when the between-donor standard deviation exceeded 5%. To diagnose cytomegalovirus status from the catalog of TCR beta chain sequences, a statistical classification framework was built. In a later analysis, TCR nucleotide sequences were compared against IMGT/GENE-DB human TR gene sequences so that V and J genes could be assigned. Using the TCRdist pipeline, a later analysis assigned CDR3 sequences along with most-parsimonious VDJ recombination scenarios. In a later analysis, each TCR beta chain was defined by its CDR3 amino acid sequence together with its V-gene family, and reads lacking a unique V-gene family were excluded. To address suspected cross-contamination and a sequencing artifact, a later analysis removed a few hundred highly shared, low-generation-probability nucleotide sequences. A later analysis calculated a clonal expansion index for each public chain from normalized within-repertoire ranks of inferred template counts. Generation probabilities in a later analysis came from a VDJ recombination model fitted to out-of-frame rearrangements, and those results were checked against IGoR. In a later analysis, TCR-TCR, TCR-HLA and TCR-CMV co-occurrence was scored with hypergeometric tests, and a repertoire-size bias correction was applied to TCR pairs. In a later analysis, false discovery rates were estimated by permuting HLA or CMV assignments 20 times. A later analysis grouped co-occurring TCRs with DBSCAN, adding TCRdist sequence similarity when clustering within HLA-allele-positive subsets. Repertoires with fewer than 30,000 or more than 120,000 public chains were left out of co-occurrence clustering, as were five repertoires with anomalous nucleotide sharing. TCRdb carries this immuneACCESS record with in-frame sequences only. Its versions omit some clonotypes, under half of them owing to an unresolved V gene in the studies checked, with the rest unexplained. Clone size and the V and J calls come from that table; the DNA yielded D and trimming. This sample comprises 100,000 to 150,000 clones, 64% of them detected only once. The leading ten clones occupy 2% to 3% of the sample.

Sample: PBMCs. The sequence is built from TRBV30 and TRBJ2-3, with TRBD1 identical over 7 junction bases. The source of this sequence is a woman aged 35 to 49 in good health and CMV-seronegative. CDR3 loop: CAWAEQGVGDTQYF. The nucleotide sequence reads TGTGCCTGGGCCGAGCAGGGGGTCGGAGATACGCAGTATTTT.